This record covers a single TCR beta chain. Authors' processing steps: Reference gene primer amplification in the assay estimated nucleated cell counts. This table comes from immunoSEQ multiplex PCR, and its TCRdb copy is limited to in-frame clones, with some not included. The V and J calls and clone size are taken from that table; D and trimming were inferred from the DNA. Of 350,000 to 400,000 clones listed, 75% to 90% are singletons. The CDR3 has 15 residues. CDR1 is MDHEN, CDR2 SYDVKM, per germline. With 4 bases removed from V and 4 bases from J, the gap between germline ends came to 16 bases. Everyone who took part was about 18 to 90 years old, and they came from 24 US areas. Participant-reported clinical history was the basis for cohort assignment. Either two negative PCRs, clearance, or symptom resolution qualified Cohort 3 donors as recovered. The entry originates in a study of blood T cell repertoires in COVID-19.

This chain joins TRBV28 and TRBJ1-2; weak D call: TRBD1 (5 bases). The sample was PBMCs or T cells enriched from blood (not recorded which). The source is a man aged 18 to 30 who had recovered from COVID-19. CDR3 residues: CASSSPAGRGYGYTF. CDR3 in DNA: TGTGCCAGCAGTTCCCCCGCAGGGAGGGGCTATGGCTACACCTTC.